These 8 T cell receptor beta chains share one sample of origin, sequenced in a study of T cells in Graves' hyperthyroidism and ophthalmopathy (dated by TCRdb to the late 2010s). The library was built by means of multiplex PCR. Sequencing relied on an Illumina HiSeq 2000. The TCR beta CDR3 regions were amplified from the RNA transcripts. A first-round RT-PCR of the TCR CDR3 used the HTBI primer set with the Qiagen OneStep RT-PCR kit. Starting from the raw public reads, TCRdb applied fastp trimming at Q25, assembled clones with MiXCR and retained in-frame beta chains. Rows matching on CDR3 protein sequence are summarized as one entry with the most common DNA and genes. For this sample the table gives 210,000 or so distinct CDR3 sequences, of which roughly 15% were detected only once. Approximately 46% of the sample is taken by the ten largest. The sample consisted of blood. The source of these receptors is a man aged 45-60 years with Graves' hyperthyroidism.

CDR3 amino acids: CASSSIGTSGGEQFF. The DNA for the CDR3 is TGTGCCAGCAGTTCGATCGGAACTAGCGGGGGTGAGCAGTTCTTC. The genes are TRBV28 and TRBJ2-1; TRBD2 agrees at 11 bases. CDR3 length: 15 residues. Germline lookup yields CDR1 MDHEN and CDR2 SYDVKM. The V and J ends lost 4 bases and 9 bases, in that order; junction bases with no gene match: 8.

This clonotype was picked up many times. V gene TRBV30 combines with J gene TRBJ2-7; D gene ambiguous. The CDR3 is 14 amino acids. V gave up 4 bases and J gave up 1 base, with 14 bases separating them. From germline, CDR1 is GTSNPN and CDR2 SVGIG (reference sequence). In DNA form, the CDR3 reads TGTGCCTGGAAGGCTCAGCCAGCATCCTACGAGCAGTACTTC. It encodes CAWKAQPASYEQYF.

This clonotype was seen at least ten times. This chain's CDR3 is CSATGLAEDEQYF. The CDR3 DNA follows: TGCAGTGCTACCGGACTAGCGGAGGACGAGCAGTACTTC. The rearrangement joins TRBV20-1 to TRBJ2-7; 10 bases agree with TRBD2. Germline V lookup: CDR1 DFQATT, CDR2 SNEGSKA (reference sequence). The CDR3 has 13 residues. J lost 5 bases, V lost 4 bases, and 5 bases had no gene match.

Worth noting for this clonotype: A read error is possible here, since a much larger clone lies one base away. V gene TRBV7-9 combines with J gene TRBJ2-7; no definite D call. This CDR3 region has 15 residues. Germline V gene lookup returns CDR1 SEHNR and CDR2 FQNEAQ (reference sequence). For the CDR3, the DNA is TGTGCCAGCAGCGCAAACCGGCCTCATGTCTACGAGCAGTCCTTC. Translation: CASSANRPHVYEQSF.

The CDR3 DNA is TGTGCCAGTAAACTCACAGGTCAGAACACTGAAGCTTTCTTT. Protein product: CASKLTGQNTEAFF. The rearrangement uses TRBV19 and TRBJ1-1, with a possible D match to TRBD1 (5 bases). This CDR3 comprises 14 residues. Looked up from germline, CDR1 is LNHDA and CDR2 is SQIVND (reference sequence). With 7 bases removed from V and 1 base from J, the gap between germline ends came to 13 bases.

This clonotype was seen at least ten times. This chain uses TRBV28 with TRBJ1-1; D gene unclear. Germline V gene data show CDR1 as MDHEN and CDR2 as SYDVKM. Trimming took off 6 bases at V and 0 bases at J, with 14 bases between the two ends. The CDR3 totals 15 residues. CDR3 DNA sequence: TGTGCCAGCAGCAGCCTAGGGCTTTTGAACACTGAAGCTTTCTTT. Its protein is CASSSLGLLNTEAFF.

This clonotype was seen more than once but under ten times. The rearrangement joins TRBV29-1 to TRBJ2-7; 7 nucleotides match TRBD2. The CDR3 runs 15 residues. V shed 5 bases, J shed 0 bases, and the junction held 10 bases outside the gene matches. Germline lookup yields CDR1 SQVTM and CDR2 ANQGSEA. CDR3: CSVYWGGGSSYEQYF. CDR3 DNA sequence: TGCAGCGTTTATTGGGGGGGGGGTAGCTCCTACGAGCAGTACTTC.

This clonotype was counted between two and nine times. V usage is TRBV9 and J usage is TRBJ2-3; D might be TRBD2 (5 bases). The V gene's germline CDR1 is SGDLS and CDR2 YYNGEE. This CDR3 is 16 amino acids long. Trimming stripped 4 bases from V and 2 bases from J, with 17 bases between. The CDR3 loop reads CASSRRARPDTDTQYF. DNA of the CDR3: TGTGCCAGCAGCAGGCGGGCTAGGCCCGACACAGATACGCAGTATTTT.